This is a list of T cell receptor beta chains from one sample in a study of PD-1 blockade in classical Hodgkin lymphoma. TCRdb's copy holds only in-frame clones and misses some; the assay was immunoSEQ multiplex PCR. The sample has about 4,900 clones, about 65% seen once. Sequenced material: CD8+ T cells from blood, taken before the fourth cycle of nivolumab. These receptors all come from a human donor with classical Hodgkin lymphoma. Both conserved end residues are part of each CDR3.

J gene: TRBJ2-7
V gene: TRBV7-8
CDR3 protein: CASSQAGERYEQYF

J gene: TRBJ1-1
V gene: TRBV5-1
CDR3 protein: CASSLGTRGKRDTEAFF

J gene: TRBJ2-7
V gene: TRBV11-2
CDR3 protein: CASSRPDSYEQYF

J gene: TRBJ1-3
V gene: TRBV27
CDR3 protein: CASAAGGAHGNTIYF

J gene: TRBJ2-7
V gene: TRBV7-8
CDR3 protein: CASSPPQEREDEQYF

J gene: TRBJ1-1
V gene: TRBV4-2
CDR3 protein: CASSQGDEAFF

J gene: TRBJ2-3
V gene: TRBV4-1
CDR3 protein: CASSHAGTGVTDTQYF

J gene: TRBJ2-7
V gene: TRBV19
CDR3 protein: CASSARDRGAYEQYF

J gene: TRBJ2-1
V gene: TRBV5-6
CDR3 protein: CASSTDRGATYNEQFF

J gene: TRBJ2-2
V gene: TRBV27
CDR3 protein: CASSPTHTGELFF

J gene: TRBJ1-1
V gene: TRBV27
CDR3 protein: CASSPSLILYTEAFF

J gene: TRBJ2-7
V gene: TRBV11-1
CDR3 protein: CASSIAVALYEQYF

J gene: TRBJ2-6
V gene: TRBV27
CDR3 protein: CASRAGTAYSGANVLTF

J gene: TRBJ1-4
V gene: TRBV27
CDR3 protein: CASKAAGGFATNEKLFF

J gene: TRBJ1-5
V gene: TRBV4-2
CDR3 protein: CASSQEEGTGGYQPQHF

J gene: TRBJ1-4
V gene: TRBV7-9
CDR3 protein: CASSPTPTNEKLFF

J gene: TRBJ1-2
V gene: TRBV27
CDR3 protein: CASSLSGYVSNYGYTF

J gene: -
V gene: TRBV11-2
CDR3 protein: CASSPRDGHFPDEQYF

J gene: TRBJ2-7
V gene: TRBV5-6
CDR3 protein: CASSLNPGTTSYEQYF

J gene: TRBJ1-1
V gene: TRBV19
CDR3 protein: CASTPGEATEAFF

J gene: TRBJ1-6
V gene: TRBV12-5
CDR3 protein: CASGLKTGTVSSYNSPLHF

J gene: TRBJ1-1
V gene: TRBV9
CDR3 protein: CASSVVVWDHTEAFF

J gene: TRBJ2-1
V gene: TRBV13
CDR3 protein: CASSLGTSGGANEQFF

J gene: TRBJ2-5
V gene: TRBV15
CDR3 protein: CATRALAGEEETQYF

J gene: TRBJ1-4
V gene: TRBV7-2
CDR3 protein: CASSWDRGREKLFF

J gene: TRBJ2-5
V gene: TRBV11-2
CDR3 protein: CASRQLAGGETQYF

J gene: TRBJ2-1
V gene: TRBV28
CDR3 protein: CASSHPEGLAGDAYNEQFF

J gene: TRBJ2-1
V gene: TRBV29-1
CDR3 protein: CSVYPGLAGESSYNEQFF

J gene: TRBJ1-1
V gene: TRBV29-1
CDR3 protein: CSVEGGDPEAFF

J gene: TRBJ2-3
V gene: TRBV28
CDR3 protein: CASSFGIGRSLATDTQYF

J gene: TRBJ2-7
V gene: TRBV21-1
CDR3 protein: CASSKKATGHYEQYF

J gene: TRBJ2-1
V gene: TRBV7-7
CDR3 protein: CASSQGLAGTYNEQFF

J gene: TRBJ1-4
V gene: TRBV28
CDR3 protein: CASSLWGGVTNEKLFF

J gene: TRBJ1-3
V gene: TRBV30
CDR3 protein: CAWSVGNSGNTIYF

J gene: TRBJ2-2
V gene: TRBV2
CDR3 protein: CASNWDGYANTGELFF

J gene: TRBJ2-1
V gene: TRBV27
CDR3 protein: CASSLSWAGDNYNEQFF

J gene: TRBJ2-7
V gene: TRBV25-1
CDR3 protein: CASSSHYEQYF

J gene: TRBJ2-7
V gene: TRBV5-1
CDR3 protein: CASGRSGESEQYF

J gene: TRBJ2-7
V gene: TRBV6-6
CDR3 protein: CASTNGLAGDSYEQYF

J gene: TRBJ2-5
V gene: TRBV5-6
CDR3 protein: CASSFTGGLKETQYF

J gene: TRBJ2-7
V gene: TRBV6-6
CDR3 protein: CASSYDSYYEQYF

J gene: TRBJ2-7
V gene: TRBV2
CDR3 protein: CASSDRGVGGSYEQYF

J gene: TRBJ2-4
V gene: TRBV5-1
CDR3 protein: CASSLGEGRVQYF

J gene: TRBJ2-1
V gene: TRBV18
CDR3 protein: CASSPSSGIYNEQFF

J gene: TRBJ2-1
V gene: TRBV19
CDR3 protein: CASRGFRVDEQFF

J gene: TRBJ2-3
V gene: TRBV6-5
CDR3 protein: CASSSGWGGTDTQYF

J gene: TRBJ2-1
V gene: TRBV6-6
CDR3 protein: CASSPELGVYNEQFF

J gene: TRBJ2-1
V gene: TRBV19
CDR3 protein: CASSLTSYNEQFF

J gene: TRBJ2-1
V gene: TRBV4-1
CDR3 protein: CASSHGTGYNEQFF

J gene: TRBJ2-7
V gene: TRBV4-1
CDR3 protein: CASSQDTPTSGSGEQYF

J gene: TRBJ2-7
V gene: TRBV7-9
CDR3 protein: CASSSGLGGEQYF

J gene: TRBJ2-3
V gene: TRBV5-1
CDR3 protein: CASTLEGAGAGDTQYF

J gene: TRBJ1-2
V gene: TRBV30
CDR3 protein: CASSHGQGVDGYTF

J gene: TRBJ2-4
V gene: TRBV7-9
CDR3 protein: CASSTTGQLAKNIQYF

J gene: TRBJ2-1
V gene: TRBV5-8
CDR3 protein: CASSFRGFGDEQFF

J gene: TRBJ2-3
V gene: TRBV27
CDR3 protein: CASSTLSFTDTQYF

J gene: TRBJ1-1
V gene: TRBV19
CDR3 protein: CASSIYSDTEAFF

J gene: TRBJ2-7
V gene: TRBV27
CDR3 protein: CASSPRDRAPYEQYF

J gene: TRBJ2-7
V gene: TRBV2
CDR3 protein: CASSVGGGLGEQYF